The source of this TCR beta chain is a study of blood T cell repertoires in COVID-19. Using immunoSEQ multiplex PCR, the repertoire was profiled, and TCRdb retains in-frame clones only, with some absent. The sample lists 120,000 or so clones, about 86% occurring once. The V gene's germline CDR1 is MNHEY and CDR2 SVGEGT. The V gene lost 0 bases and the J gene lost 6 bases, with 12 bases spanning the gap. The CDR3 is 14 amino acids. This clone was seen repeatedly, ten times or more. The TCR was taken from a woman between 50 and 59 years old with active or convalescent COVID-19. The chain is built from TRBV6-2 or TRBV6-3 and TRBJ2-7, with D tentatively TRBD1 (5 bases). The specimen sequenced was peripheral blood. CDR3 nucleotides: TGTGCCAGCAGTTACTCGACAGACCCCCGCGAGCAGTACTTC. It is translated as CASSYSTDPREQYF.